The clone carrying this T cell receptor (beta chain) was observed many times. This entry belongs to a study of regulatory T cells in long-lasting Graves disease. In building TCR beta libraries, iRepertoire HTBI primers were used together with Arm-PCR of CDR3 regions. TCRdb used MiXCR to reprocess the multiplex PCR reads, holding one entry per CDR3 protein. The sample carries approximately 400,000 distinct CDR3 sequences, approximately 15% recorded once. The time point: newly diagnosed GD, antithyroid drugs for less than 3 months. RNA from PBMCs was the source of the TCR library. The authors drew patients from an endocrinology department in Xi'an, China. Roughly 10 milliliters of peripheral blood were drawn into EDTA tubes. Germline CDR1 reads SGHKS; CDR2 reads YYEKEE (reference sequence). V dropped 0 bases and J dropped 5 bases, with 12 bases sitting between them. This CDR3 is built from 14 residues.

These data are also associated with another study on T cells in Graves' hyperthyroidism and ophthalmopathy. That work adds: Hyperthyroidism had been newly diagnosed in patients aged 18 to 65, and its duration was under 2 months. A first-round RT-PCR of the TCR CDR3 used the HTBI primer set.

The sample consisted of peripheral blood mononuclear cells (PBMCs), taken at new diagnosis, from a patient treated with antithyroid drugs. This TCR came from a woman aged 30 to 39 with Graves disease. The J gene is TRBJ2-7, the V gene TRBV5-5, with D hard to call. For the CDR3, the DNA is TGTGCCAGCAGCTTGGGTCCACTAAAGGACGAGCAGTACTTC. It translates to CASSLGPLKDEQYF.